This T cell receptor (beta chain) was sequenced during a study of blood T cells in healthy people across ages. Findings and caveats of the study: In long-lived donors, naive CD4+ cell counts and diversity exceeded those of aged donors. Getting older went along with TCR beta diversity per million T cells dropping roughly linearly.

Isolation of PBMCs gave at least 7 million cells per sample. Primed by a sample-barcoded 5' primer and a J-beta primer mix, a second PCR proceeded for 7 to 11 cycles. TCRdb reprocessed the 5' RACE reads via MiXCR and lists one record per CDR3 protein. The sample lists about 1.4 million distinct CDR3 sequences; approximately 60% were seen once. The sample holds a few counts of this clonotype. The target antigen is unknown. Per the germline V gene, CDR1 is LNHNV and CDR2 is YYDKDF (reference sequence). Germline trimming cut 4 bases from V and 3 bases from J; bases unmatched to any gene: 7. The length of the CDR3 is 15 residues.

The chain has TRBV15 and TRBJ2-7; TRBD2 matches at 9 bases. This receptor was identified in a young man in good health. The sequencing input was blood. This chain's CDR3 is CATSKGSGGNYEQYF. CDR3 DNA: TGTGCCACCAGCAAAGGTAGCGGGGGAAACTACGAGCAGTACTTC.